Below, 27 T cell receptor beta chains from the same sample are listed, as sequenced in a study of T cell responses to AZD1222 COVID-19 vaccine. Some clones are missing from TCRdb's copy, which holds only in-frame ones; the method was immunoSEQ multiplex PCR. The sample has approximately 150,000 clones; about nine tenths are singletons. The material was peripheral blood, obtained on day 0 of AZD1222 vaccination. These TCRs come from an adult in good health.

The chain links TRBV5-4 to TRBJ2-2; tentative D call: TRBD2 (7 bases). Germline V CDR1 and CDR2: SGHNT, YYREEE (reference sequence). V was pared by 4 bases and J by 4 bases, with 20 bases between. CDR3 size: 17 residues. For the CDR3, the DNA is TGTGCCAGCAGCCCCGTAGGGGGAGGGCCGGGCACCGGGGAGCTGTTTTTT. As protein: CASSPVGGGPGTGELFF.

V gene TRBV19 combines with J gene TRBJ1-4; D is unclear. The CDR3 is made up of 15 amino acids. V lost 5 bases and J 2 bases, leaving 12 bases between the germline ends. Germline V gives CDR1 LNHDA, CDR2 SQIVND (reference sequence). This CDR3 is CASSPRSGTNEKLFF. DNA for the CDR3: TGTGCCAGTAGTCCGCGGTCAGGCACTAATGAAAAACTGTTTTTT.

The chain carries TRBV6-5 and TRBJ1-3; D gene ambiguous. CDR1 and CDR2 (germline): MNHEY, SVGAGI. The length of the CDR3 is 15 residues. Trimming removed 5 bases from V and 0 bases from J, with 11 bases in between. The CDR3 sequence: CASSPYPSSGNTIYF. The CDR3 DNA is TGTGCCAGCAGTCCATACCCGAGCTCTGGAAACACCATATATTTT.

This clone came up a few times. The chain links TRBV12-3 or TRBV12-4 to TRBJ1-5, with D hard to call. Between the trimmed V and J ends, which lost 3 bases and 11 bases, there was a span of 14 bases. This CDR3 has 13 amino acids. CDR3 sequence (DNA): TGTGCCAGCAGTTTTTTACGCCTCGGAGCCCAGCATTTT. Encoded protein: CASSFLRLGAQHF.

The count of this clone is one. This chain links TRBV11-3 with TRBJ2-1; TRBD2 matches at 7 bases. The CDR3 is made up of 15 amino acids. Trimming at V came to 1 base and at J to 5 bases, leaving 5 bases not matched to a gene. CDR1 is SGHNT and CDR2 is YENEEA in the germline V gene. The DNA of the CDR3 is TGTGCCAGCAGCTTAGGGCGGGAGAGGGACAATGAGCAGTTCTTC. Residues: CASSLGRERDNEQFF.

CDR3 amino acids: CASSLGDRGIQMNTEAFF. CDR3 DNA: TGCGCCAGCAGCTTGGGGGACAGGGGAATACAAATGAACACTGAAGCTTTCTTT. The J gene is TRBJ1-1, the V gene TRBV5-1, with 10 bases that match TRBD1. CDR3 length: 18 residues. The junction had 8 bases not matched to a gene; V was cut back by 0 bases and J by 0 bases. Germline CDR1 SGHRS, CDR2 YFSETQ.

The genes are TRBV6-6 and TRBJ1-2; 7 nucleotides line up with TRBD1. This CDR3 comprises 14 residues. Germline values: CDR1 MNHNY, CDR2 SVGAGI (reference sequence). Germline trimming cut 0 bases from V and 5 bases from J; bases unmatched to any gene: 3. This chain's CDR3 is CASSYSKGAYGYTF. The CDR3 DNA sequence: TGTGCCAGCAGTTACTCGAAGGGGGCGTATGGCTACACCTTC.

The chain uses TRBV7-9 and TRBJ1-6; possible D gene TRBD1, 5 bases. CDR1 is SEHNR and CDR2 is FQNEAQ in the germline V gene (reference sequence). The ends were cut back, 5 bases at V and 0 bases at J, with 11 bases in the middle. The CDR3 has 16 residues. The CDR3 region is CASSLGRSSYNSPLHF. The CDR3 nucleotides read TGTGCCAGCAGCCTGGGACGTAGCTCCTATAATTCACCCCTCCACTTT.

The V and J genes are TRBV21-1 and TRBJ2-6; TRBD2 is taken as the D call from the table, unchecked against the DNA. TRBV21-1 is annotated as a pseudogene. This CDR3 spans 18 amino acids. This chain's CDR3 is CASSKVEGRTSGANVLTF. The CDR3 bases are TGTGCCAGCAGCAAAGTTGAGGGGAGGACCTCTGGGGCCAACGTCCTGACTTTC.

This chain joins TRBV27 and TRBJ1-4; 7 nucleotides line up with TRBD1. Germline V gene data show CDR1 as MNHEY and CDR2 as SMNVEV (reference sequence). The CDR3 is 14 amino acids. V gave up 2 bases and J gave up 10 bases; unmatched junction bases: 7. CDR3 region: CASSLGQGVGKLFF. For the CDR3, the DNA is TGTGCCAGCAGTTTAGGTCAGGGGGTTGGAAAACTGTTTTTT.

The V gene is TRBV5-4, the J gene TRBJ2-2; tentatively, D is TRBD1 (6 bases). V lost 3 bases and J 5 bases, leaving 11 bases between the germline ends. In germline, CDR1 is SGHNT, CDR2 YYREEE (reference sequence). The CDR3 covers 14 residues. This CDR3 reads CASSYAGTTGELFF. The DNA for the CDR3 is TGTGCCAGCAGCTACGCCGGGACAACCGGGGAGCTGTTTTTT.

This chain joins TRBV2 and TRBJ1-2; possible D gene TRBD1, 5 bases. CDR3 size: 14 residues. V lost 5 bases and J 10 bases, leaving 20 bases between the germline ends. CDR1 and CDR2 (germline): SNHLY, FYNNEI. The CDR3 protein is CASSQEGRRSDYTF. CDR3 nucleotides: TGTGCCAGCAGTCAAGAGGGGAGGAGGAGTGACTACACCTTC.

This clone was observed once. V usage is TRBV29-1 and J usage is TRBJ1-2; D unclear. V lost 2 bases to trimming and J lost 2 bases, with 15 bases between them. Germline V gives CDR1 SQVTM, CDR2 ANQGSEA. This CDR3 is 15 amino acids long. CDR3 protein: CSVEPTGQANYGYTF. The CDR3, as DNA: TGCAGCGTTGAACCCACCGGGCAGGCCAACTATGGCTACACCTTC.

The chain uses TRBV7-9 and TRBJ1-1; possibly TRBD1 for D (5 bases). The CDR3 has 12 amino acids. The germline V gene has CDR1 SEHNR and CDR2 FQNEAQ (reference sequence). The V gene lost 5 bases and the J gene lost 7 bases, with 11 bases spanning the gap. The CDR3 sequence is CASSPRGFEAFF. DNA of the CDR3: TGTGCCAGCAGCCCCCGGGGGTTTGAAGCTTTCTTT.

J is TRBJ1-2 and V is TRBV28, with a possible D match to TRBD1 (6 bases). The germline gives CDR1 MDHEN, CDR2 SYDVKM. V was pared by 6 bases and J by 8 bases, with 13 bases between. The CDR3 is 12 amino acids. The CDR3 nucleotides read TGTGCCAGCAGCCCCGGGACATTGGGCTACACCTTC. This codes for CASSPGTLGYTF.

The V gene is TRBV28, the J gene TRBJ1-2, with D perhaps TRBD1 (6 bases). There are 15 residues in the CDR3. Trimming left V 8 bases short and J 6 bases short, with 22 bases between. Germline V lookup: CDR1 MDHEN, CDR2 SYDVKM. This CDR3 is CASRSFGGRVHGYTF. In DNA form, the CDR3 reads TGTGCCAGCCGTAGTTTTGGGGGGCGCGTTCATGGCTACACCTTC.

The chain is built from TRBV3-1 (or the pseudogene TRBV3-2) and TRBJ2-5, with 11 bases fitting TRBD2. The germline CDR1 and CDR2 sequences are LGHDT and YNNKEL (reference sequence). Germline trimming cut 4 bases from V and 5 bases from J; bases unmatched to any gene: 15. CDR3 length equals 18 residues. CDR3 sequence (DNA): TGTGCCAGCAGCCCGCGGACTAGCGGGCCACCGGCGGGGGAGACCCAGTACTTC. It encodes CASSPRTSGPPAGETQYF.

Here the CDR3 reads CASSARGREKLFF. In nucleotides, the CDR3 is TGTGCCAGCAGCGCCAGGGGTCGTGAAAAACTGTTTTTT. The V gene is TRBV7-2, the J gene TRBJ1-4; tentative D call: TRBD1 (6 bases). CDR3 length: 13 residues. Trimming stripped 5 bases from V and 7 bases from J, with 11 bases between. Germline V gives CDR1 SGHTA, CDR2 FQGNSA.

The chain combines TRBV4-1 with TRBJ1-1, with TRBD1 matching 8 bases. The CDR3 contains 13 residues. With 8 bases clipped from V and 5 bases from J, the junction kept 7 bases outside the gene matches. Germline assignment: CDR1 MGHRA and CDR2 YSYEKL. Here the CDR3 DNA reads TGCGCCAGCTCTTACAGGGGGTTGACTGAAGCTTTCTTT. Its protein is CASSYRGLTEAFF.

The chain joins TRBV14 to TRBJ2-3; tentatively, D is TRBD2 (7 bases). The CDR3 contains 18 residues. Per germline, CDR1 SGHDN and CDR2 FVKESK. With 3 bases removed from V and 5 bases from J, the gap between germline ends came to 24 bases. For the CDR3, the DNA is TGTGCCAGCAGCCAGGGGGGGCGAGGCACGACGACGGAAGATACGCAGTATTTT. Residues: CASSQGGRGTTTEDTQYF.

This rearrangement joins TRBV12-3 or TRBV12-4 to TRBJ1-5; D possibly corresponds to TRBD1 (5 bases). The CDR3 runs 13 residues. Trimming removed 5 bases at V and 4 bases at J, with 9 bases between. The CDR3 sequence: CASSAGHNQPQHF. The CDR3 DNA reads TGTGCCAGCAGTGCAGGGCATAATCAGCCCCAGCATTTT.

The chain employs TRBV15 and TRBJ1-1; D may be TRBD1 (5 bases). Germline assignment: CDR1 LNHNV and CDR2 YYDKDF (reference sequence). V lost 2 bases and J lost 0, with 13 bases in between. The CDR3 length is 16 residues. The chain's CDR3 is CATSRRTLDMNTEAFF. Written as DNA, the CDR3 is TGTGCCACCAGCAGACGGACACTAGACATGAACACTGAAGCTTTCTTT.

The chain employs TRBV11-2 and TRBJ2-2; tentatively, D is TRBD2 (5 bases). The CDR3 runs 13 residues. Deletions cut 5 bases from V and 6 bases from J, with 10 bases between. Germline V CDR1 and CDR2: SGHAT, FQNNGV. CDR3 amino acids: CASSQRRSGELFF. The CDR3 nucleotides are TGTGCCAGCAGCCAGAGGAGGTCCGGGGAGCTGTTTTTT.

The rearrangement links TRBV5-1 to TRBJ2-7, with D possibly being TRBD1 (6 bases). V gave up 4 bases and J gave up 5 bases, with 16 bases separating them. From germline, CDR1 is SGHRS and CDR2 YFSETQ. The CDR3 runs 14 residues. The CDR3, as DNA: TGCGCCAGCAGCCTCGGTAGGGACACGGACGAGCAGTACTTC. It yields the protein CASSLGRDTDEQYF.

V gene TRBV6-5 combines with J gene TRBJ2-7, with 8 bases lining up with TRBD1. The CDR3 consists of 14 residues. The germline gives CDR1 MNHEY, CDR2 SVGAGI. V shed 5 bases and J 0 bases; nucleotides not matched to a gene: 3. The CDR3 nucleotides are TGTGCCAGCAGTATAGGACAGGGCTCCTACGAGCAGTACTTC. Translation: CASSIGQGSYEQYF.

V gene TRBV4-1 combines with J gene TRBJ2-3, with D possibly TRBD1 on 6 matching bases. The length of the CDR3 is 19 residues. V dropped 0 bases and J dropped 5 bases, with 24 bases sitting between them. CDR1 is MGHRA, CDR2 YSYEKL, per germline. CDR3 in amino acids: CASSQDRLGRGRIRDTQYF. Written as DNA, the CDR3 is TGCGCCAGCAGCCAAGATAGGCTTGGCAGGGGAAGGATACGAGATACGCAGTATTTT.

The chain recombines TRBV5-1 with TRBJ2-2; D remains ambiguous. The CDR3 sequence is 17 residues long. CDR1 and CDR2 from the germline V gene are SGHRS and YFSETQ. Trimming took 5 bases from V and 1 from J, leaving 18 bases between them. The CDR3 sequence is CASRRYGTLRNTGELFF. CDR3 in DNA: TGCGCCAGCAGGCGGTATGGCACCCTCCGGAACACCGGGGAGCTGTTTTTT. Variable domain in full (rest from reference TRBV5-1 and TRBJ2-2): KAGVTQTPRYLIKTRGQQVTLSCSPISGHRSVSWYQQTPGQGLQFLFEYFSETQRNKGNFPGRFSGRQFSNSRSEMNVSTLELGDSALYLCASRRYGTLRNTGELFFGEGSRLTVL.